This TCR beta chain was observed in a study of control samples from healthy donors and cancer patients. In germline, CDR1 is GTSNPN, CDR2 SVGIG (reference sequence). V shed 0 bases, J shed 7 bases, and the junction held 4 bases outside the gene matches. The CDR3 runs to 15 residues. Method: immunoSEQ multiplex PCR; TCRdb's copy keeps in-frame clones and lacks some. The repertoire holds about 79,000 clones, with 93% as singletons. The sequencing sample was made of PBMCs. V gene TRBV30 combines with J gene TRBJ2-1, with 12 bases fitting TRBD2. This TCR was recovered from a middle-aged woman with lung cancer. The CDR3 loop is CAWSVLAGGSNEQFF. The CDR3 DNA reads TGTGCCTGGAGTGTACTAGCGGGGGGAAGTAATGAGCAGTTCTTC.